Presented here are 18 T cell receptor beta chains from one specimen sequenced in a study of blood T cell repertoires in COVID-19. TCRdb keeps only in-frame clones here, not all; method: immunoSEQ multiplex PCR. This table holds a few hundred thousand clones, about 87% found once. Sequenced: PBMCs or T cells enriched from blood (not recorded which). These receptors all come from a middle-aged woman with acute COVID-19.

This chain uses TRBV18 with TRBJ1-5; 10 nucleotides align to TRBD1. The CDR3 runs 14 residues. The germline V gene encodes CDR1 KGHSH and CDR2 LQKENI. J gave up 7 bases and V 4 bases, and 4 bases lay outside the gene matches. The CDR3 nucleotides read TGTGCCAGCTCACTGGGGACAGGGGAACAGCCCCAGCATTTT. This codes for CASSLGTGEQPQHF.

The chain combines TRBV7-6 with TRBJ2-7; 8 bases map to TRBD1. The CDR3 has 15 amino acids. V gave up 1 base and J gave up 1 base; unmatched junction bases: 3. Per germline, CDR1 SGHVS and CDR2 FNYEAQ. The CDR3 is CASSLGTGWSYEQYV. CDR3 bases: TGTGCCAGCAGCTTAGGGACAGGGTGGTCCTACGAGCAGTACGTC.

The V and J genes are TRBV6-5 and TRBJ1-2; 7 bases agree with TRBD1. There are 15 residues in the CDR3. Germline loops: CDR1 MNHEY, CDR2 SVGAGI. Trimming removed 6 bases from V and 3 bases from J; junction bases left unmatched: 10. CDR3 sequence (DNA): TGTGCCAGCAGGAGACAGGGTGGTAGGGACTATGGCTACACCTTC. Amino acid sequence: CASRRQGGRDYGYTF.

This chain links TRBV5-1 with TRBJ1-2, with 7 nucleotides matching TRBD1. Trimming took 0 bases from V and 6 from J; bases not matched to a gene: 8. CDR1 is SGHRS, CDR2 YFSETQ, per germline. The CDR3 is 15 amino acids. The chain's CDR3 is CASSLAPDRSDGYTF. The CDR3 nucleotides are TGCGCCAGCAGCTTGGCCCCGGACAGGTCTGATGGCTACACCTTC.

The chain is built from TRBV4-3 and TRBJ1-2; no clear D gene. The CDR3 spans 15 residues. Per the germline V gene, CDR1 is LGHNA and CDR2 is YSLEER. Trimming took 1 base from V and 4 from J, leaving 13 bases between them. The CDR3 region is CASSQGDGELYGYTF. In DNA form, the CDR3 reads TGCGCCAGCAGCCAAGGAGACGGAGAGCTCTATGGCTACACCTTC.

This sequence joins TRBV11-3 and TRBJ1-1; no firm D call. The V and J ends lost 3 bases and 10 bases respectively, with 9 bases between them. CDR3 length equals 11 residues. The germline V gene encodes CDR1 SGHNT and CDR2 YENEEA. The CDR3 DNA sequence: TGTGCCAGCAGCTTCGGGATCGGAGCTTTCTTT. Translation: CASSFGIGAFF.

V gene TRBV3-1 (or the pseudogene TRBV3-2) combines with J gene TRBJ2-4; 8 positions agree with TRBD1. Germline loops: CDR1 LGHDT, CDR2 YNNKEL (reference sequence). This CDR3 is 16 amino acids long. With V trimmed by 4 bases and J by 3 bases, 8 bases remained unmatched. The CDR3, as DNA: TGTGCCAGCAGCCCCCGGACAGGGACATTCAAAAACATTCAGTACTTC. It translates to CASSPRTGTFKNIQYF.

The V call is TRBV7-2, the J call TRBJ2-5, with TRBD1 identical over 9 bases. Per germline, CDR1 SGHTA and CDR2 FQGNSA. This CDR3 spans 15 amino acids. The junction had 7 bases not matched to a gene; V was cut back by 5 bases and J by 3 bases. In DNA form, the CDR3 reads TGTGCCAGCAGCCCCGGACAGGGGACCGAAGAGACCCAGTACTTC. Protein: CASSPGQGTEETQYF.

The rearrangement links TRBV7-2 to TRBJ1-6; TRBD1 aligns across 9 bases. Germline values: CDR1 SGHTA, CDR2 FQGNSA. After removal of 3 bases from V and 7 bases from J, the junction contained 4 bases not matched to a gene. The CDR3 is 15 residues long. The CDR3 region has the DNA TGTGCCAGCAGCTTTACGACAGGGGGAAATTCACCCCTCCACTTT. It is translated as CASSFTTGGNSPLHF.

The J gene is TRBJ2-7, the V gene TRBV7-9; 7 nucleotides match TRBD1. V shed 4 bases and J 2 bases; nucleotides not matched to a gene: 5. The CDR3 spans 14 residues. From germline, CDR1 is SEHNR and CDR2 FQNEAQ (reference sequence). In DNA, the CDR3 is TGTGCCAGCAGCTCCAGGACAGGAGCCTACGAGCAGTACTTC. Its protein product is CASSSRTGAYEQYF.

This sequence joins TRBV18 and TRBJ1-4, with D possibly being TRBD1 (6 bases). This CDR3 region has 14 residues. Germline-derived CDR1 and CDR2 are KGHSH and LQKENI. V gave up 4 bases and J gave up 7 bases, with 13 bases separating them. The CDR3 DNA reads TGTGCCAGCTCACTACAGGGAAGGAGTGAAAAACTGTTTTTT. Its protein product is CASSLQGRSEKLFF.

CDR3 sequence: CASSLVQGVALHF. For the CDR3, the DNA is TGTGCCAGCAGCTTAGTACAGGGGGTGGCCCTCCACTTT. The chain has TRBV7-9 and TRBJ1-6, with TRBD1 matching over 8 bases. The germline CDR1 and CDR2 sequences are SEHNR and FQNEAQ (reference sequence). V gave up 1 base and J gave up 14 bases; unmatched junction bases: 4. The CDR3 is 13 residues long. The whole variable domain, filled in from reference TRBV7-9 and TRBJ1-6, reads DTGVSQNPRHKITKRGQNVTFRCDPISEHNRLYWYRQTLGQGPEFLTYFQNEAQLEKSRLLSDRFSAERPKGSFSTLEIQRTEQGDSAMYLCASSLVQGVALHFGNGTRLTVT.

CDR3 amino acids: CASSQDAGRGFTDTQYF. The CDR3 nucleotides read TGCGCCAGCAGCCAAGATGCAGGCAGGGGGTTCACAGATACGCAGTATTTT. The chain joins TRBV4-3 to TRBJ2-3; 7 bases map to TRBD1. This CDR3 spans 17 amino acids. CDR1 LGHNA and CDR2 YSLEER come from the germline V gene. V lost 0 bases to trimming and J lost 2 bases; unmatched junction nucleotides: 8.

The chain links TRBV19 to TRBJ2-3; TRBD1 matches at 7 bases. This CDR3 contains 20 residues. With V trimmed by 4 bases and J by 2 bases, 21 bases remained unmatched. From germline, CDR1 is LNHDA and CDR2 SQIVND (reference sequence). The CDR3 is CASSTPAGTALTFTTDTQYF. The CDR3 DNA is TGTGCCAGTAGTACCCCGGCCGGGACAGCCCTGACCTTCACCACAGATACGCAGTATTTT.

This chain links TRBV7-2 with TRBJ2-7; 7 bases fit TRBD1. The germline gives CDR1 SGHTA, CDR2 FQGNSA. The V and J ends lost 5 bases and 4 bases, in that order; junction bases with no gene match: 8. The CDR3 sequence is 14 residues long. CDR3 sequence (DNA): TGTGCCAGCAGCCCAGGGGGACAAGGGTACGAGCAGTACGTC. This codes for CASSPGGQGYEQYV.

The chain couples TRBV6-5 to TRBJ1-1, with unresolved D. CDR3 length equals 15 residues. Trimming stripped 5 bases from V and 0 bases from J, with 13 bases between. Germline CDR1 reads MNHEY; CDR2 reads SVGAGI. CDR3 protein: CASSRPRVMNTEAFF. Here the CDR3 DNA reads TGTGCCAGCAGTAGGCCGAGGGTAATGAACACTGAAGCTTTCTTT.

The chain has TRBV11-3 and TRBJ2-3; 10 bases map to TRBD2. Losses at the gene ends were 5 bases for V and 5 bases for J; bases not matched to a gene: 4. Germline V gives CDR1 SGHNT, CDR2 YENEEA. CDR3 length: 14 amino acids. In DNA form, the CDR3 reads TGTGCCAGCAGCCTTAGACTAGCGGGAGATACGCAGTATTTT. This translates into CASSLRLAGDTQYF.

CDR3 DNA sequence: TGTGCCAGTAGTATCAACAGGAGTAATGAAAAACTGTTTTTT. This sequence encodes CASSINRSNEKLFF. J is TRBJ1-4 and V is TRBV19; maybe TRBD1 (5 bases). Germline CDR1 LNHDA, CDR2 SQIVND (reference sequence). The V end lost 3 bases, the J end lost 4 bases, and 9 bases lay between the germline ends. CDR3 length equals 14 residues.